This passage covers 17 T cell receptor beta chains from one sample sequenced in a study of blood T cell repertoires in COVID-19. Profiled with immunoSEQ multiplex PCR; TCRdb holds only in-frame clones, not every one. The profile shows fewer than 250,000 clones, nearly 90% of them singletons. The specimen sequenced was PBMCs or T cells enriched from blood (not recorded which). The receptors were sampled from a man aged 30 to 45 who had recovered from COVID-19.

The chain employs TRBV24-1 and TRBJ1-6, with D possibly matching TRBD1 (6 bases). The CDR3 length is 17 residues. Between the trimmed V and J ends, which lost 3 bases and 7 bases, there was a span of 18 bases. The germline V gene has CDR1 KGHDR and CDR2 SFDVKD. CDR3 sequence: CATSDTTGLESNSPLHF. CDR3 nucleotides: TGTGCCACCAGTGATACAACAGGGTTGGAGTCCAATTCACCCCTCCACTTT.

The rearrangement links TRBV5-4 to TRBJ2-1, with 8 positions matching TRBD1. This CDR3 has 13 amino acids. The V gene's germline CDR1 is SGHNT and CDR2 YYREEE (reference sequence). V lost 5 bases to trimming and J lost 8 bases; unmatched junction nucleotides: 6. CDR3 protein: CASSRQGADEQFF. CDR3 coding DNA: TGTGCCAGCAGTCGGCAGGGGGCCGATGAGCAGTTCTTC.

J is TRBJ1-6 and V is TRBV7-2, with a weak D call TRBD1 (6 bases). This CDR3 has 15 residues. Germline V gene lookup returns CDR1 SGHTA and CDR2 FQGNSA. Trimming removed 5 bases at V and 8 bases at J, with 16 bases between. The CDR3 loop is CASSARQAKDSPLHF. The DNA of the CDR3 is TGTGCCAGCAGCGCCAGACAGGCTAAGGATTCACCCCTCCACTTT.

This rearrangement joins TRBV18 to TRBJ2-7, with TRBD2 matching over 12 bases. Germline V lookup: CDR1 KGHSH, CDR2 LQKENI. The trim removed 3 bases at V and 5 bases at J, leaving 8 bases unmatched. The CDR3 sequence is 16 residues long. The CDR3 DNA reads TGTGCCAGCTCACCCCCTACCGGACTAGCGGGAAACGAGCAGTACTTC. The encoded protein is CASSPPTGLAGNEQYF.

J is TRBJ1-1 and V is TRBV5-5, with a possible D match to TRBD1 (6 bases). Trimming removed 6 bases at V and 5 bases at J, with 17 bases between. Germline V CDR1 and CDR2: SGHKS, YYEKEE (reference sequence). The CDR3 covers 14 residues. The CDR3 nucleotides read TGTGCCAGCACCGCAGCAGGGGCCGGGACTGAAGCTTTCTTT. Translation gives CASTAAGAGTEAFF.

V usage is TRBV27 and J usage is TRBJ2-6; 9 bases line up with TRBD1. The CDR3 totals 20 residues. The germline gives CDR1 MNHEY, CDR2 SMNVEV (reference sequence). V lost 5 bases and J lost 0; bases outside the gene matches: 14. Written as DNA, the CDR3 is TGTGCCAGCAGTATACGTATGCCGGGACAGGGCCTCTCTGGGGCCAACGTCCTGACTTTC. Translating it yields CASSIRMPGQGLSGANVLTF.

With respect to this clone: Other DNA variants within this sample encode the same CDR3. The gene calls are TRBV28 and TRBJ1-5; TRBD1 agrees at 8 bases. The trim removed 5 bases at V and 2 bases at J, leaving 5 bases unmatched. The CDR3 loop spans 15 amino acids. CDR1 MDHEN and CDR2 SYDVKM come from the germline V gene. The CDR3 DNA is TGTGCCAGCAGTCCCGGACAGGGCGGCAATCAGCCCCAGCATTTT. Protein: CASSPGQGGNQPQHF.

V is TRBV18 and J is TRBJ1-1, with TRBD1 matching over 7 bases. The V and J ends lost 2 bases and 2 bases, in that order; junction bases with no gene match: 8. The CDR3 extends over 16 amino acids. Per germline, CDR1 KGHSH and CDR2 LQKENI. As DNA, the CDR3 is TGTGCCAGCTCACCAGGGGTAGGGGGCCCTAACACTGAAGCTTTCTTT. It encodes CASSPGVGGPNTEAFF.

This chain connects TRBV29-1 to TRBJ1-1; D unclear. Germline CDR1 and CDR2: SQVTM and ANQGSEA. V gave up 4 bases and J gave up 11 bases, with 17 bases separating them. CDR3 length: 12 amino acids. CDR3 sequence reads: CSVGRRLSGAFF. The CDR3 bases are TGCAGCGTTGGCCGTCGTCTATCCGGGGCTTTCTTT.

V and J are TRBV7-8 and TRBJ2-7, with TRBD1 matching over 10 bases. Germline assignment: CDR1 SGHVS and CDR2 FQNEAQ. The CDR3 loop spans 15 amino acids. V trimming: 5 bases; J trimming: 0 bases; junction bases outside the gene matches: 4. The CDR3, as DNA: TGTGCCAGCAGCGAGGGACAGGGGCCCTCCTACGAGCAGTACTTC. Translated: CASSEGQGPSYEQYF.

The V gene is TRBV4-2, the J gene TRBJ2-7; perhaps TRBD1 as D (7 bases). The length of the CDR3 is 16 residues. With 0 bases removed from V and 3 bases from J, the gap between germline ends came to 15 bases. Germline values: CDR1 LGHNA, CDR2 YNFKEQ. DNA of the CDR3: TGTGCCAGCAGCCAAGATTTGTACAGGGGAGGCTACGAGCAGTACTTC. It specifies CASSQDLYRGGYEQYF.

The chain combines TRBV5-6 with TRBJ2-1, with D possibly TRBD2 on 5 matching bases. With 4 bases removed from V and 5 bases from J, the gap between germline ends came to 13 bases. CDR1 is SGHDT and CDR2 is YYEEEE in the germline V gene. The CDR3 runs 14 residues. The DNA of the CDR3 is TGTGCCAGCAGCCCGGCCCCGGGGAACAATGAGCAGTTCTTC. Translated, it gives CASSPAPGNNEQFF.

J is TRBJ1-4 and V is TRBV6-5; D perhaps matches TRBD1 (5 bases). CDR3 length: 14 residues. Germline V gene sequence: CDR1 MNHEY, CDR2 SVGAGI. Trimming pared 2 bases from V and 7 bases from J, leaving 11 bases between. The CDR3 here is CASSYGTGTEKLFF. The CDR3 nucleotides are TGTGCCAGCAGTTACGGAACAGGAACTGAAAAACTGTTTTTT.

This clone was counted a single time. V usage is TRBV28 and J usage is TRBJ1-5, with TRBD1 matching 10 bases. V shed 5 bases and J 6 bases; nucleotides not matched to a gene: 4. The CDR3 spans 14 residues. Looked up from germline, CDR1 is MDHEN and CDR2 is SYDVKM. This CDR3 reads CASSPTGGGQPQHF. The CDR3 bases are TGTGCCAGCAGTCCGACAGGGGGCGGTCAGCCCCAGCATTTT.

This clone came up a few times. The CDR3 DNA is TGTGCCAGCAGCCCGGACAGTTTCTCTGGAAACACCATATATTTT. Its protein is CASSPDSFSGNTIYF. The V call is TRBV2, the J call TRBJ1-3, with a possible D match to TRBD1 (6 bases). CDR1 is SNHLY and CDR2 is FYNNEI in the germline V gene. The CDR3 totals 15 residues. Trimming stripped 6 bases from V and 0 bases from J, with 12 bases between. The full variable domain, its missing parts supplied by reference TRBV2 and TRBJ1-3, is EPEVTQTPSHQVTQMGQEVILRCVPISNHLYFYWYRQILGQKVEFLVSFYNNEISEKSEIFDDQFSVERPDGSNFTLKIRSTKLEDSAMYFCASSPDSFSGNTIYFGEGSWLTVV.

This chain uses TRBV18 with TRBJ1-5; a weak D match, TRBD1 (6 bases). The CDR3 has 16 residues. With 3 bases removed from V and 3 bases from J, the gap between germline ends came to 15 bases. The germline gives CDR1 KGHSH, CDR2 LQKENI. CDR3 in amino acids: CASSPQQGLNNQPQHF. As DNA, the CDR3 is TGTGCCAGCTCACCTCAACAGGGTTTGAACAATCAGCCCCAGCATTTT.

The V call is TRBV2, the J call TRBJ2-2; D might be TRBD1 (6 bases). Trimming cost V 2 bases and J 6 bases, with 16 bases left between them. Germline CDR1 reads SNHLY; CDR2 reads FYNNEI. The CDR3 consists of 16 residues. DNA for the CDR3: TGTGCCAGCAGTGAACGAGGGGGAGAGTTCCCCGGGGAGCTGTTTTTT. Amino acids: CASSERGGEFPGELFF.